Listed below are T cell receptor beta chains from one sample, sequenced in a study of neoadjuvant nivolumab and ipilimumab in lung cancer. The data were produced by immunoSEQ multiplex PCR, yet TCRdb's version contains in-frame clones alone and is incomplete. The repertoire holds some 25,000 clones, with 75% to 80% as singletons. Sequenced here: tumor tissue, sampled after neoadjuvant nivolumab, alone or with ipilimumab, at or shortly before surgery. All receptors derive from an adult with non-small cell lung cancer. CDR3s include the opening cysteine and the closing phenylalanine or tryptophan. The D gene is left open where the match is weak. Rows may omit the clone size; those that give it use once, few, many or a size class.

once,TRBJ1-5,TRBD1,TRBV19,TGTGCCAGTAGTAAGGCGACAGGGGTAGGTCAGCCCCAGCATTTT,CASSKATGVGQPQHF
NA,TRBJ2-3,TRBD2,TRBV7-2,TGTGCCAGCAGCCCTAGCGGGGGGGCCACAGATACGCAGTATTTT,CASSPSGGATDTQYF
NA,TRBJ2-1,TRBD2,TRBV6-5,TGTGCCAGCAGAATTAGCGGGGGGCCAGGGAATGAGCAGTTCTTC,CASRISGGPGNEQFF
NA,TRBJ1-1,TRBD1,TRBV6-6,TGTGCCAGCAGTTACGGACAGGGGACTGAAGCTTTCTTT,CASSYGQGTEAFF
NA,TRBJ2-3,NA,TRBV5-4,TGTGCCAGCAGCTTCACAGGGGATACGCAGTATTTT,CASSFTGDTQYF
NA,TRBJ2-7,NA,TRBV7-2,TGTGCCAGCAGCTTAGACCATCTATCCTACGAGCAGTACTTC,CASSLDHLSYEQYF
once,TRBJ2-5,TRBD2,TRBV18,TGTGCCAGCTCACCAGCTAGCGGGGGCCAAGAGACCCAGTACTTC,CASSPASGGQETQYF
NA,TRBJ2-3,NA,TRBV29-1,TGCAGCGTCGGGGGAAGCACAGATACGCAGTATTTT,CSVGGSTDTQYF
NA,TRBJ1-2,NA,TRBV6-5,TGTGCCAGCAGTTATTCCGGGACATCCGGCTACACCTTC,CASSYSGTSGYTF
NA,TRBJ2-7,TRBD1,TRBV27,TGTGCCAGCAGCAGGGGGTTTTCCTACGAGCAGTACTTC,CASSRGFSYEQYF
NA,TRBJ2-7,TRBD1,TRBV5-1,TGCGCCAGCAGCTTGGCCCTCTCCGGGACAGGGGCTACCTACGAGCAGTACTTC,CASSLALSGTGATYEQYF
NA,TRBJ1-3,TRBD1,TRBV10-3,TGTGCCATCAGTGATCAACAGGGGTTATACTCTGGAAACACCATATATTTT,CAISDQQGLYSGNTIYF
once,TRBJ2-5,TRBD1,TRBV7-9,TGTGCCAGCAGCCTGGCGGGACAGGGAGCCAGGGGGGGCCAGTACTTC,CASSLAGQGARGGQYF
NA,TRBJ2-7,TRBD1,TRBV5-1,TGCGCCAGCAGCTCGAGGACAGGGGGAGGCGAGCAGTACTTC,CASSSRTGGGEQYF
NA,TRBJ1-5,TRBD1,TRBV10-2,TGCGCCAGCAGGACAGGGAATCAGCCCCAGCATTTT,CASRTGNQPQHF
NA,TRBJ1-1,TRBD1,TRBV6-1,TGTGCCAGCAGTGTATTTCGTGGACAGGGGGAGACTGAAGCTTTCTTT,CASSVFRGQGETEAFF
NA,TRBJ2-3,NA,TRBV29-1,TGCAGCGTTGAGGCGAGAGTCACAGATACGCAGTATTTT,CSVEARVTDTQYF
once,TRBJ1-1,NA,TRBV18,TGTGCCAGCTCACCACAGGCAGACGACACTGAAGCTTTCTTT,CASSPQADDTEAFF
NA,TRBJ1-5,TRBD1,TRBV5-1,TGCGCCAGCAGCTTGGGGACAGGGGAACGACAGCCCCAGCATTTT,CASSLGTGERQPQHF
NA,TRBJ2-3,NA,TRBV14,TGTGCCAGCAGCCAAGACCGGGGGACAACCACAGATACGCAGTATTTT,CASSQDRGTTTDTQYF
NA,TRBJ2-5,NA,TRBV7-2,TGTGCCAGCAGCGGAGGGACTTCGGCAGAGACCCAGTACTTC,CASSGGTSAETQYF
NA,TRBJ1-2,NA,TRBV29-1,TGCAGCGCCAGGCCAAGCGGTTTCTATGGCTACACCTTC,CSARPSGFYGYTF
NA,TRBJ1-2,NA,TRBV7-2,TGTGCCAGCAGCTATGACAGAAACTATGGCTACACCTTC,CASSYDRNYGYTF
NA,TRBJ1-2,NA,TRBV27,TGTGCCAGCAGCCAAAACGCCGGGGGGCGAAACTATGGCTACACCTTC,CASSQNAGGRNYGYTF
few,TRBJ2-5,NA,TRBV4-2,TGTGCCAGCAGCCAACAAGGGAGGGAGACCCAGTACTTC,CASSQQGRETQYF